This T cell receptor (beta chain) came from a study of radiation and T cells in renal cell carcinoma. Study-wide points: From baseline, blood top tumor clonotypes peaked at 2 weeks post-radiation.

A word on this clone: The antigen is undetermined.

The method was immunoSEQ multiplex PCR; TCRdb's version includes in-frame clones alone and lacks a portion of them. Of fewer than 80,000 clones listed, 70% to 90% were seen once; the top ten hold about 2.4%. Time point here: blood 4 weeks post-SBRT, at nephrectomy. This sample's treatment: 15 Gy SBRT to primary tumor, nephrectomy 4 weeks later. Germline V lookup: CDR1 SGHNT, CDR2 YYREEE (reference sequence). This CDR3 spans 15 amino acids. The V and J ends lost 3 bases and 2 bases, in that order; junction bases with no gene match: 8. This TCR was recovered from a woman aged 55-69 years with renal cell carcinoma. Source: blood, taken from a patient whose treatment included radiotherapy and nephrectomy. The chain joins TRBV5-4 to TRBJ2-7; 7 nucleotides line up with TRBD1. CDR3 coding DNA: TGTGCCAGCAGCTCCCCGGGGACAGCTACCTACGAGCAGTACTTC. Protein sequence: CASSSPGTATYEQYF.